This is a list of T cell receptor beta chains from one sample in a study of blood T cell repertoires in COVID-19. This table comes from immunoSEQ multiplex PCR, and its TCRdb copy is limited to in-frame clones, with some not included. The sample includes about 310,000 clones, approximately 81% of them seen just once. The sequenced material came from PBMCs or T cells enriched from blood (not recorded which). The receptors here all came from a woman aged 25-40 years who had been exposed to COVID-19. CDR3s include the opening cysteine and the closing phenylalanine or tryptophan. Each record gives: V gene, CDR3 protein.

v_call: TRBV4-2
cdr3_aa: CASSQVERNTEAFF

v_call: TRBV15
cdr3_aa: CATSDGTSGTYEQYF

v_call: TRBV27
cdr3_aa: CASSYGGVSASPLHF

v_call: TRBV6-5
cdr3_aa: CASSRSGESTDTQYF

v_call: TRBV28
cdr3_aa: CASSSQGGRGSGANVLTF

v_call: TRBV7-2
cdr3_aa: CASSPGLVPTHNEQFF

v_call: TRBV20-1
cdr3_aa: CSASSGGSYNEQFF

v_call: TRBV6-5
cdr3_aa: CASSRNRYGYTF

v_call: TRBV28
cdr3_aa: CASISTGGGQPQHF

v_call: TRBV5-1
cdr3_aa: CASSLGNRETNYGYTF

v_call: TRBV28
cdr3_aa: CASSPQTGTVTEQYF

v_call: TRBV6-5
cdr3_aa: CASSSDRVSLKLFF

v_call: TRBV3-1/TRBV3-2
cdr3_aa: CASSPYQDNQPQHF

v_call: TRBV29-1
cdr3_aa: CSVIVQGKGTEAFF

v_call: TRBV2
cdr3_aa: CASSPSGLVYEQYF

v_call: TRBV19
cdr3_aa: CASRSSGINEQYF

v_call: TRBV30
cdr3_aa: CAWTVVDTIYF

v_call: TRBV6-1
cdr3_aa: CASSEVISDSIEQYF

v_call: TRBV7-8
cdr3_aa: CASSFRTSNGYIETQYF

v_call: TRBV28
cdr3_aa: CASSRNRGLGEKLFF

v_call: TRBV5-1
cdr3_aa: CASSLSSNEQFF

v_call: TRBV9
cdr3_aa: CASSVQGASSYEQYF

v_call: TRBV7-9
cdr3_aa: CASSSWTATSLGYTF

v_call: TRBV27
cdr3_aa: CASSIRGHSYEQYF

v_call: TRBV4-2
cdr3_aa: CASTPGVGNTEAFF

v_call: TRBV6-5
cdr3_aa: CASSSQGARNSPLHF

v_call: TRBV28
cdr3_aa: CASKGGQATEAFF

v_call: TRBV5-1
cdr3_aa: CASSLAGDSPLHF

v_call: TRBV19
cdr3_aa: CASSPVTSRPYNEQFF

v_call: TRBV28
cdr3_aa: CASSLGDRRHYGYTF